These 28 T cell receptor beta chains were sequenced from one sample in a study of Tregs in tolerant kidney transplant recipients. The data were produced by immunoSEQ multiplex PCR, yet TCRdb's version contains in-frame clones alone and is incomplete. This sample has about 94,000 clones, with approximately 93% found just once. The sequenced sample was CD4+ T cells from blood, obtained before the transplant. The receptors shown here come from a human donor who received a combined kidney and bone marrow transplant.

This chain connects TRBV4-2 to TRBJ2-1; no clear D. V lost 0 bases and J lost 5, with 11 bases in between. Germline CDR1 reads LGHNA; CDR2 reads YNFKEQ. There are 15 residues in the CDR3. In DNA form, the CDR3 reads TGTGCCAGCAGCCAAGATCTGCGGCTTCACAATGAGCAGTTCTTC. Translation: CASSQDLRLHNEQFF.

This clone came up a few times. The rearrangement links TRBV2 to TRBJ2-7; no clear D. From germline, CDR1 is SNHLY and CDR2 FYNNEI. This CDR3 is 14 amino acids long. Trimming stripped 4 bases from V and 0 bases from J, with 10 bases between. Here the CDR3 DNA reads TGTGCCAGCAGTGTTGCGCTGCACTCCTACGAGCAGTACTTC. Its translation: CASSVALHSYEQYF.

This chain links TRBV4-1 with TRBJ2-1; 9 positions match TRBD2. The CDR3 contains 15 residues. Trimming removed 4 bases from V and 0 bases from J; junction bases left unmatched: 1. Germline values: CDR1 MGHRA, CDR2 YSYEKL. CDR3 amino acids: CASSRAGGSYNEQFF. DNA of the CDR3: TGCGCCAGCAGCCGAGCGGGGGGCTCCTACAATGAGCAGTTCTTC.

This chain links TRBV7-3 with TRBJ1-2, with 10 bases lining up with TRBD1. The trim removed 4 bases at V and 4 bases at J, leaving 6 bases unmatched. The germline CDR1 and CDR2 sequences are SGHTA and FQGTGA. The CDR3 consists of 15 residues. The CDR3 loop reads CASSSRTGGGYGYTF. CDR3 sequence (DNA): TGTGCCAGCAGCTCCCGGACAGGGGGAGGCTATGGCTACACCTTC.

The chain couples TRBV7-2 to TRBJ2-7; 7 bases fit TRBD2. Trimming removed 2 bases from V and 5 bases from J; junction bases left unmatched: 6. The CDR3 extends over 14 amino acids. Germline CDR1 is SGHTA and CDR2 is FQGNSA. CDR3 in amino acids: CASSLPAGPHEQYF. Here the CDR3 DNA reads TGTGCCAGCAGCTTACCAGCGGGACCCCACGAGCAGTACTTC.

V and J are TRBV7-9 and TRBJ2-3; TRBD2 matches at 11 bases. The V gene's germline CDR1 is SEHNR and CDR2 FQNEAQ (reference sequence). The CDR3 spans 18 residues. V was clipped by 1 base and J by 7 bases; unmatched bases: 13. CDR3 sequence (DNA): TGTGCCAGCAGCTTAGTCTTCCCTAGCGGGGGGCTCGGATATACGCAGTATTTT. Its protein product is CASSLVFPSGGLGYTQYF.

This chain uses TRBV19 with TRBJ2-7, with a weak D call TRBD2 (6 bases). Trimming removed 2 bases from V and 3 bases from J, with 11 bases in between. CDR3 size: 14 residues. Germline lookup yields CDR1 LNHDA and CDR2 SQIVND (reference sequence). The CDR3 DNA reads as TGTGCCAGTAGTATAACGACTAGTAACTACGAGCAGTACTTC. Translated: CASSITTSNYEQYF.

Of note for this clone: Other DNA sequences in this sample translate to the same CDR3. The CDR3 here is CASTTGVYNSPLHF. The CDR3 DNA is TGTGCCAGCACAACAGGGGTTTATAATTCACCCCTCCACTTT. This rearrangement joins TRBV6-5 to TRBJ1-6; TRBD1 matches 7 bases. This CDR3 is built from 14 residues. From germline, CDR1 is MNHEY and CDR2 SVGAGI. Germline trimming cut 7 bases from V and 4 bases from J; bases unmatched to any gene: 4.

The sample holds one count of this clone. V and J are TRBV7-2 and TRBJ2-7, with 15 bases identical to TRBD2. The length of the CDR3 is 17 residues. Germline V lookup: CDR1 SGHTA, CDR2 FQGNSA. V dropped 2 bases and J dropped 7; count of bases not matched to a gene: 9. The CDR3 DNA is TGTGCCAGCAGCTTAAGGACTAGCGGGAGGGCCTCTCGAGAGCAGTACTTC. Amino acids: CASSLRTSGRASREQYF.

V gene TRBV5-1 combines with J gene TRBJ1-5; no reliable D call. With 1 base removed from V and 5 bases from J, the gap between germline ends came to 13 bases. This CDR3 is 15 amino acids long. Germline V gives CDR1 SGHRS, CDR2 YFSETQ. CDR3 coding DNA: TGCGCCAGCAGCTTGACGGGGAAGGTTGATCAGCCCCAGCATTTT. It is translated as CASSLTGKVDQPQHF. Drawing the rest from reference TRBV5-1 and TRBJ1-5, the complete variable domain is KAGVTQTPRYLIKTRGQQVTLSCSPISGHRSVSWYQQTPGQGLQFLFEYFSETQRNKGNFPGRFSGRQFSNSRSEMNVSTLELGDSALYLCASSLTGKVDQPQHFGDGTRLSIL.

V is TRBV19 and J is TRBJ1-2; D may be TRBD1 (5 bases). Germline V lookup: CDR1 LNHDA, CDR2 SQIVND (reference sequence). V was clipped by 4 bases and J by 3 bases, with 15 bases between them. The CDR3 runs 15 residues. The CDR3 DNA reads TGTGCCAGTAGTACGATGGAGGGGCGAGACTATGGCTACACCTTC. Translation: CASSTMEGRDYGYTF. The full variable domain, rest sourced from reference TRBV19 and TRBJ1-2, is DGGITQSPKYLFRKEGQNVTLSCEQNLNHDAMYWYRQDPGQGLRLIYYSQIVNDFQKGDIAEGYSVSREKKESFPLTVTSAQKNPTAFYLCASSTMEGRDYGYTFGSGTRLTVV.

The CDR3 reads CASSPLGLAGYEQYF. Here the CDR3 DNA reads TGTGCCAGCAGCCCTCTGGGACTAGCGGGTTACGAGCAGTACTTC. The rearrangement joins TRBV11-3 to TRBJ2-7; 12 bases are shared with TRBD2. The CDR3 spans 15 residues. V was clipped by 5 bases and J by 4 bases; unmatched bases: 6. From germline, CDR1 is SGHNT and CDR2 YENEEA.

This chain links TRBV6-1 with TRBJ2-1; TRBD2 might be the D (6 bases). V lost 2 bases, J lost 9 bases, and 11 bases lay in between. This CDR3 has 13 amino acids. Germline V gives CDR1 MNHNS, CDR2 SASEGT. CDR3 in amino acids: CASSERGAGEQFF. The CDR3 nucleotides read TGTGCCAGCAGTGAACGCGGGGCGGGTGAGCAGTTCTTC.

V is TRBV7-3 and J is TRBJ2-1, with a tentative D call TRBD2 (6 bases). Germline V gene data show CDR1 as SGHTA and CDR2 as FQGTGA. The CDR3 is 17 residues long. V was clipped by 5 bases and J by 4 bases, with 21 bases between them. The CDR3 region has the DNA TGTGCCAGCAGCAAGATGGCGCCGGGAGACGGTTACAATGAGCAGTTCTTC. Amino acid sequence: CASSKMAPGDGYNEQFF. The full variable domain, completed using reference TRBV7-3 and TRBJ2-1, is GAGVSQTPSNKVTEKGKYVELRCDPISGHTALYWYRQSLGQGPEFLIYFQGTGAADDSGLPNDRFFAVRPEGSVSTLKIQRTERGDSAVYLCASSKMAPGDGYNEQFFGPGTRLTVL.

The chain recombines TRBV10-3 with TRBJ1-3; the match to TRBD1 covers 8 bases. Per germline, CDR1 ENHRY and CDR2 SYGVKD. V trimming: 7 bases; J trimming: 2 bases; junction bases outside the gene matches: 4. This CDR3 is 14 amino acids long. The CDR3, as DNA: TGTGCCATCAACAAGGACAGGGCTGGAAACACCATATATTTT. This encodes CAINKDRAGNTIYF.

V usage is TRBV7-9 and J usage is TRBJ1-3, with D unresolved. V gave up 5 bases and J gave up 0 bases, with 11 bases separating them. CDR1 is SEHNR and CDR2 is FQNEAQ in the germline V gene (reference sequence). The CDR3 length is 15 residues. The CDR3 DNA sequence: TGTGCCAGCAGCCCTAATACGGGCTCTGGAAACACCATATATTTT. Its translation is CASSPNTGSGNTIYF.

The CDR3 protein is CASGPNRGEQYF. The DNA for the CDR3 is TGTGCCAGCGGCCCCAATCGGGGCGAGCAGTACTTC. The chain uses TRBV11-3 and TRBJ2-7, with a weak D call TRBD2 (5 bases). The V and J ends lost 8 bases and 6 bases respectively, with 14 bases between them. The CDR3 consists of 12 residues. Germline loops: CDR1 SGHNT, CDR2 YENEEA.

The chain combines TRBV2 with TRBJ2-7; the match to TRBD2 covers 10 bases. After removal of 3 bases from V and 4 bases from J, the junction contained 3 bases not matched to a gene. Germline lookup yields CDR1 SNHLY and CDR2 FYNNEI. The length of the CDR3 is 14 residues. CDR3 nucleotide sequence: TGTGCCAGCAGTGACGCTAGCGGGAGTTACGAGCAGTACTTC. It encodes CASSDASGSYEQYF.

The sample holds one count of this clone. This chain connects TRBV7-2 to TRBJ2-1; possibly TRBD2 for D (7 bases). The germline V gene encodes CDR1 SGHTA and CDR2 FQGNSA. The CDR3 runs to 16 residues. Between the trimmed V and J ends, which lost 2 bases and 10 bases, there was a span of 21 bases. CDR3 in DNA: TGTGCCAGCAGCTTAAGGGGGGGGTTACGATTGAGCGAGCAGTTCTTC. It yields the protein CASSLRGGLRLSEQFF.

V usage is TRBV4-1 and J usage is TRBJ2-3; no firm D call. The V end was cut by 1 base, the J end by 2 bases, with 7 bases between. The CDR3 sequence is 14 residues long. Germline lookup yields CDR1 MGHRA and CDR2 YSYEKL. The CDR3 bases are TGCGCCAGCAGCCAAGGTCCCTCCACAGATACGCAGTATTTT. It encodes CASSQGPSTDTQYF.

The chain recombines TRBV7-2 with TRBJ2-7, with D tentatively TRBD1 (6 bases). Germline V gene data show CDR1 as SGHTA and CDR2 as FQGNSA. The CDR3 is 13 residues long. V lost 6 bases to trimming and J lost 2 bases, with 11 bases between them. The CDR3, as DNA: TGTGCCAGCAGTCTAGACAGGACCTACGAGCAGTACTTC. Translated, it gives CASSLDRTYEQYF.

This chain joins TRBV5-1 and TRBJ2-2, with D uncertain. Trimming pared 1 base from V and 3 bases from J, leaving 10 bases between. CDR3 length: 15 residues. CDR1 is SGHRS, CDR2 YFSETQ, per germline. CDR3 protein: CASSLIGLHTGELFF. The CDR3 region has the DNA TGCGCCAGCAGCTTGATCGGGTTACACACCGGGGAGCTGTTTTTT.

The chain carries TRBV6-5 and TRBJ2-1; the match to TRBD1 covers 12 bases. CDR3 length: 14 amino acids. The trim removed 5 bases at V and 6 bases at J, leaving 2 bases unmatched. Per the germline V gene, CDR1 is MNHEY and CDR2 is SVGAGI. CDR3 region: CASSRDRGPNEQFF. In DNA form, the CDR3 reads TGTGCCAGCAGTCGGGACAGGGGGCCCAATGAGCAGTTCTTC.

This sequence joins TRBV9 and TRBJ1-2, with 9 bases fitting TRBD1. There are 15 residues in the CDR3. Germline V CDR1 and CDR2: SGDLS, YYNGEE. After removal of 4 bases from V and 1 base from J, the junction contained 5 bases not matched to a gene. The CDR3 sequence is CASSTTGQGNYGYTF. The CDR3 coding sequence is TGTGCCAGCAGCACCACGGGACAGGGTAACTATGGCTACACCTTC.

The gene calls are TRBV6-1 and TRBJ2-7; D unresolved. Germline V lookup: CDR1 MNHNS, CDR2 SASEGT. The V gene lost 2 bases and the J gene lost 3 bases, with 11 bases spanning the gap. This CDR3 is 14 amino acids long. This CDR3 reads CASSESGGDYEQYF. The CDR3 coding sequence is TGTGCCAGCAGTGAAAGTGGCGGAGACTACGAGCAGTACTTC.

The chain combines TRBV5-1 with TRBJ2-6; D unclear. V lost 2 bases and J lost 0, with 6 bases in between. The CDR3 is made up of 15 amino acids. Germline CDR1 and CDR2: SGHRS and YFSETQ. The CDR3 protein is CASSFGYSGANVLTF. The CDR3 DNA reads TGCGCCAGCAGCTTCGGTTACTCTGGGGCCAACGTCCTGACTTTC.

In its sample, this clone was seen once. A junction boundary mismatches the germline segment, possibly from a read error. Other DNA sequences in the same sample also yield this CDR3. J is TRBJ1-6 and V is TRBV5-4; no reliable D call. The germline V gene has CDR1 SGHNT and CDR2 YYREEE (reference sequence). CDR3 length equals 16 residues. CDR3 loop: CASSLGRGPNNSPLHF. DNA for the CDR3: TGTGCCAGCAGCTTGGGGCGGGGTCCTAATAATTCCCCCCTCCACTTT.

The count of this clone is one. The chain links TRBV9 to TRBJ1-2; 10 bases fit TRBD1. This CDR3 is built from 15 residues. Germline V gene lookup returns CDR1 SGDLS and CDR2 YYNGEE. The junction had 12 bases not matched to a gene; V was cut back by 4 bases and J by 9 bases. CDR3 bases: TGTGCCAGCAGCCAGATTCCCGGGACAGGGGAGCGCTACACCTTC. Its translation is CASSQIPGTGERYTF.